This T cell receptor beta chain came from a study of blood T cell repertoires in COVID-19 (TCRdb year 2020). General notes on the study: Collaborator samples came from the United States, Italy and Spain and covered acute and convalescent phases of COVID-19. The prospective study material was composed of cDNA or gDNA derived from T cells, B-cell-depleted T cells, or PBMCs. The dataset comprised deeply sampled blood TCRbeta repertoires from subjects exposed to, actively infected with, or recovered from COVID-19. The repertoires were released in a freely available public database meant as a resource for research on the immune response to SARS-CoV-2. The samples were drawn from two sources: the first 160 participants of the ongoing ImmuneRACE study, and 1,200 or so subjects contributed by 6 global collaborators. Sample metadata almost always included a de-identified subject ID, COVID-19 status, age in years and sex. Where available, HLA class I and class II types were obtained from metadata supplied by the sample provider rather than from assay-based typing. On the study overall, not on this receptor specifically: The quantity of clinical and demographic metadata differed by source and by participant and was supplied without curation.

TCRbeta CDR3 regions were amplified from genomic DNA by means of the immunoSEQ Assay, a bias-controlled multiplex PCR. In the paper's pipeline: The number of nucleated cells in each sample was estimated from the amplification of reference gene primers within the assay. To quantify the absolute abundance of each unique TCRbeta CDR3 rearrangement, sequence reads were collapsed and filtered. Productive Simpson clonality was computed per sample as the square root of Simpson's diversity index over productive rearrangements. Imported from immuneACCESS, the table was reduced by TCRdb to in-frame sequences with V and J called. These copies leave out some clones; in studies compared against another copy, an unresolved V gene accounts for under half, and the cause of the remainder is not known. For V, J and clone size, that table is used; D and trimming come from the DNA. The sample includes under 300,000 clones, with approximately 81% observed a single time. The ten largest clones take up approximately 6.6% of the sample.

Concerning this clone itself: Its antigen is unknown. One base away there is no much larger clone; base qualities are not given.

In the prospective study, participants were about 18 to 100 years old, resided in about two dozen geographic areas of the United States, and were enrolled through a virtual design. In the prospective study, cohorts were assigned on the basis of participant-reported clinical history obtained from a screening survey and a study questionnaire. A participant counted as exposed if, within 2 weeks of entering the study, that participant had been in contact with someone who had a PCR-confirmed or clinician-diagnosed COVID-19 case. Mobile phlebotomists in the prospective study collected whole blood, serum and a nasopharyngeal or oropharyngeal swab from every participant. Over an approximately 2-month period, participants in the prospective study had the option of providing additional blood draws and questionnaires. Blood samples from the prospective study were shipped frozen or at room temperature prior to DNA extraction.

The CDR3 numbers 13 residues from cysteine through phenylalanine. CDR3 DNA only is kept here, 39 bases in frame from base 1. Reading the germline V gene gives CDR1 SNHLY and CDR2 FYNNEI. Cut back by 8 bases and 1 base, the V and J ends lie 11 bases apart. This sequence originates from a woman in her forties or fifties who had been exposed to COVID-19. Sequenced sample: PBMCs or T cells enriched from blood (not recorded which). The V gene is TRBV2 and the J gene is TRBJ1-1; a tentative D match to TRBD1 spans 6 bases. In nucleotide form, the sequence is TGTGCCAGCCTCGGACAGCCGAACACTGAAGCTTTCTTT. Its product reads: CASLGQPNTEAFF.